This T cell receptor (beta chain) was recovered during a study of blood T cell repertoires in COVID-19. Study as a whole: PBMCs, B-cell-depleted T cells, or T cells were the source of the cDNA or gDNA that made up the material.

Exposed enrollees had met someone with a PCR-confirmed or clinician-diagnosed COVID-19 case at some point within the 2 weeks before study entry. In the authors' workflow: Estimates of nucleated cell counts were drawn from the amplification of reference gene primers. Data came from immunoSEQ multiplex PCR; TCRdb stores just in-frame clones and leaves some out. The DNA gave D and trimming, while V, J and clone size come from that table. The top ten hold about 1% of the sample, which has 220,000 or so clones, about nine tenths seen once. Trimming shortened V by 7 bases and J by 7 bases, and 19 bases separated the two germline ends. The germline V gene has CDR1 MDHEN and CDR2 SYDVKM. The CDR3 has 14 residues.

The receptor was isolated from a man between 50 and 59 years old who had been exposed to COVID-19. Sequenced input: PBMCs or T cells enriched from blood (not recorded which). The chain carries TRBV28 and TRBJ1-2, with D possibly TRBD1 on 6 matching bases. CDR3 region: CASNSQGRTLGYTF. The DNA of the CDR3 is TGTGCCAGCAACTCACAGGGCCGGACGCTTGGCTACACCTTC.